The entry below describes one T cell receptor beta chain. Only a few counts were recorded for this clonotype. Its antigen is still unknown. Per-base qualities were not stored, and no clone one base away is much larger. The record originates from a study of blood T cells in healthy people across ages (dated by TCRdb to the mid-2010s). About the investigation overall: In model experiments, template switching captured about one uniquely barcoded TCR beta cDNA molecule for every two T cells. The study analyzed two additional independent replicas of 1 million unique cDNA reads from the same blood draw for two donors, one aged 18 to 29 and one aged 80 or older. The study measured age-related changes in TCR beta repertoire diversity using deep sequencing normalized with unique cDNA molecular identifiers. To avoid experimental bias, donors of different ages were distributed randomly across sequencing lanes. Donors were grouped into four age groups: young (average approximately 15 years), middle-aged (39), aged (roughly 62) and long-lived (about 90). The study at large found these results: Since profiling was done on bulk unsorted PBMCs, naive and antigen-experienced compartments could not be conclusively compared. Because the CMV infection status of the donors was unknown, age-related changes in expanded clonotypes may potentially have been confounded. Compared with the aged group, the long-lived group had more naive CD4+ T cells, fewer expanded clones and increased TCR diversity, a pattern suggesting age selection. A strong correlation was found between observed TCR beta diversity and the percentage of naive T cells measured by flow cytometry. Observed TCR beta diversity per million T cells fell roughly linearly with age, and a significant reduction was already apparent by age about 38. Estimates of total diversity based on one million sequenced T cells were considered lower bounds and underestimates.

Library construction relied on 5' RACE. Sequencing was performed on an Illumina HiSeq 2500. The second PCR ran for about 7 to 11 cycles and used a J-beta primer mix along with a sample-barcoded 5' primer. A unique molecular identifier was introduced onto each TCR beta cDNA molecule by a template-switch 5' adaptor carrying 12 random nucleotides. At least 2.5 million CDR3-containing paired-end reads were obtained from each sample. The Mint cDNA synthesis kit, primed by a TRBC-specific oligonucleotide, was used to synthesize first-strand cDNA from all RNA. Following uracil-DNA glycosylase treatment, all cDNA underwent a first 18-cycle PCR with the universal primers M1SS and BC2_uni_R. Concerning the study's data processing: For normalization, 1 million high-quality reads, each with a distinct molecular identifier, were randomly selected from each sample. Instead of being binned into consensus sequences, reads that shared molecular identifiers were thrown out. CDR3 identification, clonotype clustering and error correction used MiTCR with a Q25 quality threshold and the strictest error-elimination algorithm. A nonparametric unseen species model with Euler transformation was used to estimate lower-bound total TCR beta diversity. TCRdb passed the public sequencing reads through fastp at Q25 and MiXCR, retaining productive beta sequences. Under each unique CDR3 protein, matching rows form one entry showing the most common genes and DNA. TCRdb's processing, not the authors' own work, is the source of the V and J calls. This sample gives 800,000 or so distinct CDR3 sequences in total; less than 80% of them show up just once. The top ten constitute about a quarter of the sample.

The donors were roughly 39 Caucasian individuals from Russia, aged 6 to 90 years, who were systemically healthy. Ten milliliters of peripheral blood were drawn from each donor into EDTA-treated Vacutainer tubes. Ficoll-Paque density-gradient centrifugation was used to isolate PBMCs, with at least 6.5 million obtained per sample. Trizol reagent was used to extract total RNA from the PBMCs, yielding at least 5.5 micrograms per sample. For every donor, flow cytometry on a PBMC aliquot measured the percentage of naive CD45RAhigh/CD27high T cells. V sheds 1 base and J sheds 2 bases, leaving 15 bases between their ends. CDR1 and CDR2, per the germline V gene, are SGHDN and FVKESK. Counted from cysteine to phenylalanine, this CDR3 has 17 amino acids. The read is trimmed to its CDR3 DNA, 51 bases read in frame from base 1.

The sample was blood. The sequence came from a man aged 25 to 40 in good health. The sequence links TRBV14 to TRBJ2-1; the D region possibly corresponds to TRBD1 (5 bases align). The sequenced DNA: TGTGCCAGCAGCCAAGTCGTTGGGGCAGGGACCTACAATGAGCAGTTCTTC. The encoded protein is CASSQVVGAGTYNEQFF.